Shown below are 10 T cell receptor beta chains from a single sample sequenced in a study of blood T cell repertoires in COVID-19. Method: immunoSEQ multiplex PCR; TCRdb's copy keeps in-frame clones and lacks some. This sample has a few hundred thousand clones, with 82% found just once. Source material: peripheral blood. These receptors were taken from a woman under 30 with acute or convalescent COVID-19.

The chain is built from TRBV18 and TRBJ2-7, with TRBD1 matching over 7 bases. V gave up 4 bases and J gave up 1 base; unmatched junction bases: 4. The CDR3 sequence is 14 residues long. Per germline, CDR1 KGHSH and CDR2 LQKENI. Here the CDR3 DNA reads TGTGCCAGCTCACTGGGGACAGTATCCTACGAGCAGTACTTC. Translation: CASSLGTVSYEQYF.

This chain joins TRBV29-1 and TRBJ1-2; perhaps TRBD1 as D (6 bases). CDR3 length: 16 residues. The V and J ends lost 4 bases and 8 bases respectively, with 26 bases between them. The germline gives CDR1 SQVTM, CDR2 ANQGSEA. CDR3 DNA sequence: TGCAGCGTTGGTCCCGCGGATCCTACAGGGATGAGGGGCTACACCTTC. This sequence encodes CSVGPADPTGMRGYTF.

The rearrangement uses TRBV11-1 and TRBJ2-7; 11 bases are shared with TRBD2. The CDR3 sequence is 16 residues long. Trimming took 1 base from V and 1 from J; bases not matched to a gene: 3. Germline V gene data show CDR1 as SGHAT and CDR2 as FQDESV (reference sequence). The chain's CDR3 is CASSLGASGRSYEQYF. The CDR3 DNA reads as TGTGCCAGCAGCTTAGGGGCTAGCGGGAGGTCCTACGAGCAGTACTTC.

This clone appeared a few times. The chain combines TRBV5-4 with TRBJ2-2; tentative D call: TRBD1 (6 bases). The CDR3 consists of 16 residues. V lost 4 bases, J lost 4 bases, and 17 bases lay in between. Looked up from germline, CDR1 is SGHNT and CDR2 is YYREEE (reference sequence). The CDR3 nucleotides read TGTGCCAGCAGCCCCAGGGGCGATAGTAGCACCGGGGAGCTGTTTTTT. It specifies CASSPRGDSSTGELFF. Combining the CDR3 with reference TRBV5-4 and TRBJ2-2 gives the whole variable domain ETGVTQSPTHLIKTRGQQVTLRCSSQSGHNTVSWYQQALGQGPQFIFQYYREEENGRGNFPPRFSGLQFPNYSSELNVNALELDDSALYLCASSPRGDSSTGELFFGEGSRLTVL.

The chain is built from TRBV3-1 (or the pseudogene TRBV3-2) and TRBJ2-1, with TRBD2 identical over 7 bases. Germline values: CDR1 LGHDT, CDR2 YNNKEL (reference sequence). The CDR3 covers 16 residues. The V and J ends lost 6 bases and 8 bases, in that order; junction bases with no gene match: 16. In nucleotides, the CDR3 is TGTGCCAGCAGTTCAACCGGGACTAAGGGTTACCATGAGCAGTTCTTC. It specifies CASSSTGTKGYHEQFF.

V and J are TRBV7-9 and TRBJ2-1, with 10 bases identical to TRBD2. Trimming removed 4 bases from V and 3 bases from J; junction bases left unmatched: 3. CDR3 length: 15 residues. Looked up from germline, CDR1 is SEHNR and CDR2 is FQNEAQ (reference sequence). The CDR3 here is CASSSTSGDYNEQFF. CDR3 nucleotides: TGTGCCAGCAGCTCTACTAGCGGGGACTACAATGAGCAGTTCTTC. The full variable domain, with the rest looked up from reference TRBV7-9 and TRBJ2-1, is DTGVSQNPRHKITKRGQNVTFRCDPISEHNRLYWYRQTLGQGPEFLTYFQNEAQLEKSRLLSDRFSAERPKGSFSTLEIQRTEQGDSAMYLCASSSTSGDYNEQFFGPGTRLTVL.

The J gene is TRBJ2-2, the V gene TRBV9; D might be TRBD2 (5 bases). Germline lookup yields CDR1 SGDLS and CDR2 YYNGEE. V gave up 1 base and J gave up 5 bases, with 18 bases separating them. This CDR3 comprises 17 residues. Here the CDR3 reads CASSVMSDGRRTGELFF. The CDR3 bases are TGTGCCAGCAGCGTAATGTCGGACGGGCGGAGGACCGGGGAGCTGTTTTTT.

This rearrangement joins TRBV5-1 to TRBJ1-1, with 7 bases aligning to TRBD1. V was pared by 4 bases and J by 4 bases, with 10 bases of the junction left unmatched. The CDR3 is made up of 15 amino acids. The V gene's germline CDR1 is SGHRS and CDR2 YFSETQ. CDR3 sequence (DNA): TGCGCCAGCAGCCCTCCTGGGGCAGGGGGCACTGAAGCTTTCTTT. Protein product: CASSPPGAGGTEAFF. The whole variable domain, remainder taken from reference TRBV5-1 and TRBJ1-1, is KAGVTQTPRYLIKTRGQQVTLSCSPISGHRSVSWYQQTPGQGLQFLFEYFSETQRNKGNFPGRFSGRQFSNSRSEMNVSTLELGDSALYLCASSPPGAGGTEAFFGQGTRLTVV.

The CDR3: CASSEYGQGHEQYF. The CDR3 DNA reads TGTGCCAGCAGCGAATATGGGCAGGGCCACGAGCAGTACTTC. The chain joins TRBV7-9 to TRBJ2-7; TRBD1 might be the D (5 bases). This CDR3 has 14 amino acids. Trimming shortened V by 5 bases and J by 5 bases, and 16 bases separated the two germline ends. The germline V gene has CDR1 SEHNR and CDR2 FQNEAQ (reference sequence).

The rearrangement joins TRBV19 to TRBJ2-5; the D gene is possibly TRBD2 (6 bases). Germline loops: CDR1 LNHDA, CDR2 SQIVND (reference sequence). This CDR3 comprises 13 residues. Trimming took off 5 bases at V and 5 bases at J, with 12 bases between the two ends. CDR3 bases: TGTGCCAGTAGTGGGGACTCCCCGGAGACCCAGTACTTC. Its translation: CASSGDSPETQYF.